Below, 24 T cell receptor beta chains from the same sample are listed, as sequenced in a study of T-cell memory formation after mild COVID-19 (dated by TCRdb to the early 2020s). The library was produced with 5' RACE. Sequenced on an Illumina NovaSeq 6000. Through fastp at Q25 and MiXCR, TCRdb rebuilt clones from the public reads, retaining in-frame beta chains. A single entry per CDR3 protein holds the most common genes and DNA from its merged rows. Recorded for this sample are about 400,000 distinct CDR3 sequences; approximately 15% of them occurred a single time. The biggest ten clones account for roughly 21% of the sample. Sequencing was carried out using PBMCs or a T cell subset sorted from them (not recorded which). These receptors all come from a young man who had mild COVID-19 (a few samples of this study predate the infection). The sample titles of this study are shuffled in the database, so cell type and time point are left out; the donor was told from shared clones.

This clonotype occurred many times. The chain carries TRBV5-1 and TRBJ2-1, with D perhaps TRBD2 (6 bases). Germline CDR1 is SGHRS and CDR2 is YFSETQ. This CDR3 has 15 amino acids. V lost 0 bases and J 2 bases, leaving 9 bases between the germline ends. Written as DNA, the CDR3 is TGCGCCAGCAGCTTGGGGGGGGATCCCTACAATGAGCAGTTCTTC. This gives the protein CASSLGGDPYNEQFF.

Ten or more counts support this clonotype. The chain has TRBV9 and TRBJ1-1; D not certain. This CDR3 is 14 amino acids long. Germline values: CDR1 SGDLS, CDR2 YYNGEE. The germline V and J ends were trimmed by 1 base and 0 bases, with 7 bases remaining between them. DNA for the CDR3: TGTGCCAGCAGCGTATCCGGAATGAACACTGAAGCTTTCTTT. Translation gives CASSVSGMNTEAFF.

This clonotype showed up just a few times. This rearrangement joins TRBV19 to TRBJ2-1; D is possibly TRBD1 or TRBD2 (6 bases each). Looked up from germline, CDR1 is LNHDA and CDR2 is SQIVND (reference sequence). V dropped 7 bases and J dropped 6 bases, with 13 bases sitting between them. CDR3 length equals 13 residues. The chain's CDR3 is CASTPGAINEQFF. In DNA, the CDR3 is TGTGCCAGTACCCCGGGGGCCATCAATGAGCAGTTCTTC.

V and J are TRBV25-1 and TRBJ2-2; 8 nucleotides align to TRBD1. This CDR3 is built from 16 residues. CDR1 MGHDK and CDR2 SYGVNS come from the germline V gene. Unmatched junction bases numbered 10, after V lost 4 bases and J lost 6 bases. This CDR3 reads CASSARTRQGSGELFF. Here the CDR3 DNA reads TGTGCCAGCAGTGCGCGAACACGACAGGGGTCCGGGGAGCTGTTTTTT. The full variable domain, rest sourced from reference TRBV25-1 and TRBJ2-2, is EADIYQTPRYLVIGTGKKITLECSQTMGHDKMYWYQQDPGMELHLIHYSYGVNSTEKGDLSSESTVSRIRTEHFPLTLESARPSHTSQYLCASSARTRQGSGELFFGEGSRLTVL.

This clonotype was seen more than once but under ten times. The chain is built from TRBV6-2 or TRBV6-3 and TRBJ2-5; D gene uncertain. The CDR3 spans 12 residues. From germline, CDR1 is MNHEY and CDR2 SVGEGT. Trimming stripped 7 bases from V and 2 bases from J, with 8 bases between. The CDR3 region has the DNA TGTGCCAGCACCGGTCGACAAGAGACCCAGTACTTC. This translates into CASTGRQETQYF.

This clonotype was counted a few times. The chain links TRBV11-2 to TRBJ2-5; 8 positions agree with TRBD1. The CDR3 covers 16 residues. CDR1 SGHAT and CDR2 FQNNGV come from the germline V gene. The V gene end was trimmed by 3 bases and the J gene end by 6 bases; junction bases not matched to a gene: 12. CDR3 residues: CASSFPARQGSKTQYF. The DNA for the CDR3 is TGTGCCAGCAGCTTTCCCGCCCGACAGGGGTCGAAGACCCAGTACTTC.

A word on this clonotype: At one end the junction does not follow the germline gene, possibly because of a read error. J is TRBJ2-7 and V is TRBV7-3; D uncertain. This CDR3 is built from 16 residues. Germline lookup yields CDR1 SGHTA and CDR2 FQGTGA. The CDR3 is CASRLRAAAAQHEQYF. The CDR3 DNA reads as TGTGCCAGCAGGTTAAGGGCGGCGGCGGCGCAGCACGAGCAGTACTTC.

This clonotype was counted many times. The J gene is TRBJ2-3, the V gene TRBV5-1; TRBD2 is a possible D gene (5 bases). The germline V and J ends were trimmed by 4 bases and 4 bases, with 7 bases remaining between them. The germline gives CDR1 SGHRS, CDR2 YFSETQ. This CDR3 region has 12 residues. CDR3 nucleotide sequence: TGCGCCAGCAGCGTCGGGGCAGATACGCAGTATTTT. Translated, it gives CASSVGADTQYF.

The chain has TRBV6-8 and TRBJ2-7; possible D gene TRBD2, 5 bases. The CDR3 is made up of 13 amino acids. V lost 7 bases to trimming and J lost 4 bases, with 14 bases between them. CDR1 MNHGY and CDR2 SAAAGT come from the germline V gene. This CDR3 reads CASNGFTRYEQYV. The CDR3 nucleotides are TGTGCCAGCAACGGGTTTACTAGATACGAGCAGTACGTC.

This clonotype was observed at least ten times. This chain links TRBV20-1 with TRBJ2-7; TRBD1 aligns across 7 bases. The V gene's germline CDR1 is DFQATT and CDR2 SNEGSKA (reference sequence). This CDR3 spans 14 amino acids. The J segment lost 6 bases and the V segment lost 2 bases, leaving 10 bases of the junction unmatched. The DNA of the CDR3 is TGCAGTGCTAGACCCCCTAACAGGGGTCCCGAGCAGTACTTC. Its translation is CSARPPNRGPEQYF.

The V and J genes are TRBV7-9 and TRBJ1-4, with D hard to call. Germline CDR1 SEHNR, CDR2 FQNEAQ (reference sequence). The CDR3 extends over 13 amino acids. Deletions cut 1 base from V and 4 bases from J, with 4 bases between. CDR3: CASSLDSNEKLFF. The CDR3 DNA follows: TGTGCCAGCAGCTTAGACAGTAATGAAAAACTGTTTTTT.

The chain joins TRBV24-1 to TRBJ2-5, with D perhaps being TRBD1 or TRBD2 (5 bases each). CDR1 and CDR2 (germline): KGHDR, SFDVKD. V lost 4 bases and J lost 3, with 14 bases in between. The CDR3 runs 15 residues. The CDR3 loop is CATSEPPGREETQYF. The CDR3 nucleotides are TGTGCCACCAGTGAGCCTCCGGGGCGGGAAGAGACCCAGTACTTC.

This clonotype turned up a few times. This rearrangement joins TRBV4-1 to TRBJ1-6; TRBD1 is a possible D gene (6 bases). Germline V gene lookup returns CDR1 MGHRA and CDR2 YSYEKL. The ends were cut back, 6 bases at V and 6 bases at J, with 15 bases in the middle. The CDR3 runs 15 residues. The CDR3, as DNA: TGCGCCAGCAGTCACACCCGGGGGGCTAATTCACCCCTCCACTTT. Translating gives CASSHTRGANSPLHF.

This clonotype was recorded many times. This chain connects TRBV5-1 to TRBJ1-1; possibly TRBD1 for D (5 bases). Germline V lookup: CDR1 SGHRS, CDR2 YFSETQ. The germline V and J ends were trimmed by 4 bases and 3 bases, with 13 bases remaining between them. This CDR3 has 14 amino acids. The CDR3 DNA follows: TGCGCCAGCAGCCTGATGCTGGGGGACACTGAAGCTTTCTTT. It yields the protein CASSLMLGDTEAFF.

This clonotype showed up just a few times. This rearrangement joins TRBV7-2 to TRBJ2-2, with D tentatively TRBD1 or TRBD2 (5 bases each). Germline CDR1 and CDR2: SGHTA and FQGNSA. Trimming cost V 9 bases and J 10 bases, with 21 bases left between them. The length of the CDR3 is 14 residues. CDR3 loop: CASQGKVGTPELFF. CDR3 bases: TGTGCCAGTCAAGGGAAAGTTGGGACCCCGGAGCTGTTTTTT.

Only a few counts were recorded for this clonotype. The CDR3 DNA reads TGTGCCAGCAGAGGGGTGGGACAGGAACTGTTTTTT. This encodes CASRGVGQELFF. The gene calls are TRBV28 and TRBJ1-4; TRBD1 aligns across 8 bases. Germline lookup yields CDR1 MDHEN and CDR2 SYDVKM. Trimming removed 6 bases from V and 12 bases from J; junction bases left unmatched: 6. The CDR3 spans 12 residues. The full variable domain, rest sourced from reference TRBV28 and TRBJ1-4, is DVKVTQSSRYLVKRTGEKVFLECVQDMDHENMFWYRQDPGLGLRLIYFSYDVKMKEKGDIPEGYSVSREKKERFSLILESASTNQTSMYLCASRGVGQELFFGSGTQLSVL.

The chain uses TRBV4-1 and TRBJ1-4; the D is unclear. CDR1 and CDR2 (germline): MGHRA, YSYEKL. V dropped 2 bases and J dropped 1 base, with 14 bases sitting between them. CDR3 length equals 17 residues. CDR3 nucleotide sequence: TGCGCCAGCAGCCAACCTATGTTGTTGAGAACTAATGAAAAACTGTTTTTT. Protein sequence: CASSQPMLLRTNEKLFF.

Ten or more counts support this clonotype. The chain carries TRBV5-4 and TRBJ2-5; the match to TRBD2 covers 11 bases. Germline loops: CDR1 SGHNT, CDR2 YYREEE (reference sequence). The CDR3 runs 15 residues. The ends lost 5 bases at V and 1 base at J; junction bases unmatched: 4. In DNA, the CDR3 is TGTGCCAGCAGTTCCGGGACTAGCGGCCAAGAGACCCAGTACTTC. This encodes CASSSGTSGQETQYF.

The gene calls are TRBV28 and TRBJ1-1, with no clear D. Germline V CDR1 and CDR2: MDHEN, SYDVKM. This CDR3 comprises 11 residues. The CDR3 here is CVSTVNTEAFF. The CDR3 DNA follows: TGTGTTAGCACGGTGAACACTGAAGCTTTCTTT.

This clonotype was detected a few times. The rearrangement links TRBV6-5 to TRBJ2-5; possibly TRBD1 for D (6 bases). The CDR3 contains 16 residues. V gave up 2 bases and J gave up 2 bases, with 15 bases separating them. Germline CDR1 and CDR2: MNHEY and SVGAGI. CDR3 in DNA: TGTGCCAGCAGTTACGACGGACAGACACTACAAGAGACCCAGTACTTC. Its translation: CASSYDGQTLQETQYF.

This rearrangement joins TRBV7-6 to TRBJ2-7, with 8 bases fitting TRBD1. This CDR3 spans 15 amino acids. Per the germline V gene, CDR1 is SGHVS and CDR2 is FNYEAQ. V shed 5 bases and J 0 bases; nucleotides not matched to a gene: 6. CDR3 DNA: TGTGCCAGCAGCGCAGGACAGGGACACTCCTACGAGCAGTACTTC. It translates to CASSAGQGHSYEQYF.

The CDR3 nucleotides read TGTGCCAGCAGCGGGACAGTCGATAGCTCCTACAATGAGCAGTTCTTC. This sequence encodes CASSGTVDSSYNEQFF. The chain recombines TRBV11-1 with TRBJ2-1; TRBD1 matches at 7 bases. V shed 5 bases, J shed 0 bases, and the junction held 7 bases outside the gene matches. Germline V CDR1 and CDR2: SGHAT, FQDESV (reference sequence). The CDR3 has 16 amino acids.

This clonotype was recorded a few times. This sequence joins TRBV12-3 or TRBV12-4 and TRBJ2-2, with 7 bases matching TRBD1. With V trimmed by 7 bases and J by 4 bases, 12 bases remained unmatched. This CDR3 region has 16 residues. CDR3 in DNA: TGTGCCAGCACCCAAAGACAGGGAGTCGGCACCGGGGAGCTGTTTTTT. Translating gives CASTQRQGVGTGELFF.

The chain joins TRBV6-1 to TRBJ2-1; 14 nucleotides line up with TRBD2. The CDR3 totals 18 residues. CDR1 and CDR2 (germline): MNHNS, SASEGT. With 6 bases clipped from V and 10 bases from J, the junction kept 17 bases outside the gene matches. The CDR3 region has the DNA TGTGCCAGCAGCGGACTAGCGGGGGGCCATCCCAGCCTTAGGGAGCAGTTCTTC. It encodes CASSGLAGGHPSLREQFF.